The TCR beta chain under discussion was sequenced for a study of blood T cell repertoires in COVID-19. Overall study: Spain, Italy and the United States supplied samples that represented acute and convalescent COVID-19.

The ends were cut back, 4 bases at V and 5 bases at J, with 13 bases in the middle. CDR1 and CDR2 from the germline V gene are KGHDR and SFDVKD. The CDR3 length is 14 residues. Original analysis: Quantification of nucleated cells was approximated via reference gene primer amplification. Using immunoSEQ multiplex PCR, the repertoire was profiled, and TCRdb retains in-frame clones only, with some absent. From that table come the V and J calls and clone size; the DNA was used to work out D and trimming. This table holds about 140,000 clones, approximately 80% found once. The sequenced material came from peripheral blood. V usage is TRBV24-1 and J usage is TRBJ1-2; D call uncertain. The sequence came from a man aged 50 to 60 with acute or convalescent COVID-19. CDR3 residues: CATSEVRRDYGYTF. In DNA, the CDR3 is TGTGCCACCAGTGAGGTCAGGAGGGATTATGGCTACACCTTC.